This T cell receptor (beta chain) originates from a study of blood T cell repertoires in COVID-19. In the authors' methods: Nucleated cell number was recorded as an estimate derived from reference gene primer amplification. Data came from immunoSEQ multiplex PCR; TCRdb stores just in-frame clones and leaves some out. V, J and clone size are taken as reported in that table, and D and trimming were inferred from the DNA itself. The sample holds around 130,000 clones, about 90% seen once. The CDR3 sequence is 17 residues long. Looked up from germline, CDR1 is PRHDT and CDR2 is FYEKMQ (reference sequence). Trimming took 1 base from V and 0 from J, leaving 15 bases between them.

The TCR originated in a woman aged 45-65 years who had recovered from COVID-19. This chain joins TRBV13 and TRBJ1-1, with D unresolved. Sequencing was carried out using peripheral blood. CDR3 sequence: CASSLASRRAVNTEAFF. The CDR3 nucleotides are TGTGCCAGCAGCTTAGCTAGTAGGAGGGCGGTGAACACTGAAGCTTTCTTT. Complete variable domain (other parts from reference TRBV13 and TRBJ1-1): AAGVIQSPRHLIKEKRETATLKCYPIPRHDTVYWYQQGPGQDPQFLISFYEKMQSDKGSIPDRFSAQQFSDYHSELNMSSLELGDSALYFCASSLASRRAVNTEAFFGQGTRLTVV.